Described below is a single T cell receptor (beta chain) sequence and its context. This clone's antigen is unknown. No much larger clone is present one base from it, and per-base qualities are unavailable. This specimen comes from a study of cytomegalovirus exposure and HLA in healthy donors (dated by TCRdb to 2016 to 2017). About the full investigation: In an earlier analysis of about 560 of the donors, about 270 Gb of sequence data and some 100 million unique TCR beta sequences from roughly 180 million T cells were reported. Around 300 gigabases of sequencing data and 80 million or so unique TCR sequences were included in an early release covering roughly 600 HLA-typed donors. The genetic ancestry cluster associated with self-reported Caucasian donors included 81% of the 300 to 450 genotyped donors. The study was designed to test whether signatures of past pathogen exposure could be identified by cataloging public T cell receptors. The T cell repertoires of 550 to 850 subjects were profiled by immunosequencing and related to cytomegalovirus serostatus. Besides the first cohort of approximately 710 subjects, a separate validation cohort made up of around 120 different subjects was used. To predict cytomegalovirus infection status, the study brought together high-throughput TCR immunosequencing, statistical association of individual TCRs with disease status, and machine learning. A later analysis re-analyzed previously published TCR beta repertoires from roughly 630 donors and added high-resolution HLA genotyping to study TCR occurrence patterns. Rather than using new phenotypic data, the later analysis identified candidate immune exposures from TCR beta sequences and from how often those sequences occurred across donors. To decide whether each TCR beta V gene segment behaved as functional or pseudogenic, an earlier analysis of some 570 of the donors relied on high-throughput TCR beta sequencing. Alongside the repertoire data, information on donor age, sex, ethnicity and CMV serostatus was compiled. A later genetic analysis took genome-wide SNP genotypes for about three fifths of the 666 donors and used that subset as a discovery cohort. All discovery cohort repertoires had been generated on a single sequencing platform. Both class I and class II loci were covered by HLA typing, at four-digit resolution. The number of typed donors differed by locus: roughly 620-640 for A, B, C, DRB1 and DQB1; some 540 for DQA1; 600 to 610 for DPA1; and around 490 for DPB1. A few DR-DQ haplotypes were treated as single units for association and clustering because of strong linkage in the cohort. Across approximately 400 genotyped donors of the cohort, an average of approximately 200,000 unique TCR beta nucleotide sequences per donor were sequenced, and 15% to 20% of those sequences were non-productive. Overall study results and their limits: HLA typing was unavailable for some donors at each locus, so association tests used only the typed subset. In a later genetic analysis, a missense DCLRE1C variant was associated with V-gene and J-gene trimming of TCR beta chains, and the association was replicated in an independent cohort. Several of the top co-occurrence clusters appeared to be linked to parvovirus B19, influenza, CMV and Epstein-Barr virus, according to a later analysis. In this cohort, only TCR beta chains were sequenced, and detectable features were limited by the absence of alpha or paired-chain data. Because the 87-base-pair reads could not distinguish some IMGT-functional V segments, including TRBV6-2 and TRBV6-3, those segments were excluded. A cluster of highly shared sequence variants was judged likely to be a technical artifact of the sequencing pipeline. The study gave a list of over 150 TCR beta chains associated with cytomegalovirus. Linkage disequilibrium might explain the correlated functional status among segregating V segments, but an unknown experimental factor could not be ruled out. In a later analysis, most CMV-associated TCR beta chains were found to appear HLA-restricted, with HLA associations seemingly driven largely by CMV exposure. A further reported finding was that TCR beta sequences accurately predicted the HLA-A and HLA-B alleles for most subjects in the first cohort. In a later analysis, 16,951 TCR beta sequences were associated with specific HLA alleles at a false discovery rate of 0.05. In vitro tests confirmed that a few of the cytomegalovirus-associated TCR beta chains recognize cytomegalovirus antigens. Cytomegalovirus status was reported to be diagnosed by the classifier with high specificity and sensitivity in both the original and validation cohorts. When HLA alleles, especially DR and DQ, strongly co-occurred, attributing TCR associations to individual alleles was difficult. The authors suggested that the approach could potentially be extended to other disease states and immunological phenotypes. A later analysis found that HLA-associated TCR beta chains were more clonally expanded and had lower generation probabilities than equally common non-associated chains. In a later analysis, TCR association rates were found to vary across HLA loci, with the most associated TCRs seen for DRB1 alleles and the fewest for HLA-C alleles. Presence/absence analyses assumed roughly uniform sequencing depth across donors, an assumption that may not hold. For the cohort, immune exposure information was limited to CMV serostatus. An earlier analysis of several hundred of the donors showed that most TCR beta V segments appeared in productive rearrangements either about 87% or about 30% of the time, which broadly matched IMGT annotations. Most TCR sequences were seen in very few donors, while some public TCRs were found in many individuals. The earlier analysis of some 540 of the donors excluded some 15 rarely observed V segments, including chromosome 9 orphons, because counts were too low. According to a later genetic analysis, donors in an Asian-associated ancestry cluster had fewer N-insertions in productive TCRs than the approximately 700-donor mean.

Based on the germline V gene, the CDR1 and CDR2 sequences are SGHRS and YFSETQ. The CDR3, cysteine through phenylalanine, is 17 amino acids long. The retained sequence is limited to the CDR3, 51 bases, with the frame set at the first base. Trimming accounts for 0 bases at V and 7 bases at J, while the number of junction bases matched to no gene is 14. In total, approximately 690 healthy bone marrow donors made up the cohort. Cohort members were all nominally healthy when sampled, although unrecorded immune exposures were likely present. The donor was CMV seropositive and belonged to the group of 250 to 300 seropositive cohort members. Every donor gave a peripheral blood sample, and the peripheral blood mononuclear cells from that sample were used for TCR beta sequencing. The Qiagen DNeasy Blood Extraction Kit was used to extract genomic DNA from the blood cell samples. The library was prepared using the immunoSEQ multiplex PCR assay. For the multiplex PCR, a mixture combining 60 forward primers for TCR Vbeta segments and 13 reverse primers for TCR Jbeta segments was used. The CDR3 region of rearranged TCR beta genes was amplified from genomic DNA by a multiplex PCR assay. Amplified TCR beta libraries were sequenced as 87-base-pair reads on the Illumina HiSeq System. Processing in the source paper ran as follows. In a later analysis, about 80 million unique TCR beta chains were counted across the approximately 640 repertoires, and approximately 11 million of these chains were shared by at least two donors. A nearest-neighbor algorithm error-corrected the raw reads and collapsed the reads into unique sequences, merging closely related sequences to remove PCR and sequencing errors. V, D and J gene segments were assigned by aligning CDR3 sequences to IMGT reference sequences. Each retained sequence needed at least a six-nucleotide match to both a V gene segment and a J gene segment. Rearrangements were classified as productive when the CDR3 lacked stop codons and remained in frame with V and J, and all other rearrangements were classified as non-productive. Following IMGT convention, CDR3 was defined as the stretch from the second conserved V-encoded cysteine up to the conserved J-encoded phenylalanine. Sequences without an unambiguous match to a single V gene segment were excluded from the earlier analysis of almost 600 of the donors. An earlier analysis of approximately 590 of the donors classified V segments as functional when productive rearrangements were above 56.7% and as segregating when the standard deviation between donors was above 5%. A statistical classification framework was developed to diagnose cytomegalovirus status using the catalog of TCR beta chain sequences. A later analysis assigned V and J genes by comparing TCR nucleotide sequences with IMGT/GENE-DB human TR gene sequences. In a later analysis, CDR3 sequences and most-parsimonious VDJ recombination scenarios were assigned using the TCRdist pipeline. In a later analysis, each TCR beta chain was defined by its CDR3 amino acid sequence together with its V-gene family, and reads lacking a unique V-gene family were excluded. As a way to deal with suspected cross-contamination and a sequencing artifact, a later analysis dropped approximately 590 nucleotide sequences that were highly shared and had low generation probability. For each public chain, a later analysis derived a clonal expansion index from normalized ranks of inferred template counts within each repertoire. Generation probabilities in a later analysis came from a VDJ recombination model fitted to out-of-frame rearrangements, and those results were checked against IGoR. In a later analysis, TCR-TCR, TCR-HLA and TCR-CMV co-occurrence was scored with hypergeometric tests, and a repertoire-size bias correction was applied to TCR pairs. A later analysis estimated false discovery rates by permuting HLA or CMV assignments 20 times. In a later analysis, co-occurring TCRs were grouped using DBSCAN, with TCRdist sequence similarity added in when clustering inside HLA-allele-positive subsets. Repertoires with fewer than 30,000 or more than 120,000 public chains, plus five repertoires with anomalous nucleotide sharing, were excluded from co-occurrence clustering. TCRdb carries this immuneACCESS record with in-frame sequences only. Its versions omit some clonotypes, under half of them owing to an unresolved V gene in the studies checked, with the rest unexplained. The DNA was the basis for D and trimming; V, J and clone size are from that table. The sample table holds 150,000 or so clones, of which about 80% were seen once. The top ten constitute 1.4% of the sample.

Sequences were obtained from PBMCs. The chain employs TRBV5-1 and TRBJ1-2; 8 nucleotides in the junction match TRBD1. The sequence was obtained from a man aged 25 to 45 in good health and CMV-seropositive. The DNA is TGCGCCAGCAGCTTGGCCCCGGACAGGGCGTCGGGGGCTGGCTACACCTTC. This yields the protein CASSLAPDRASGAGYTF. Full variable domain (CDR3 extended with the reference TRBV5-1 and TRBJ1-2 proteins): KAGVTQTPRYLIKTRGQQVTLSCSPISGHRSVSWYQQTPGQGLQFLFEYFSETQRNKGNFPGRFSGRQFSNSRSEMNVSTLELGDSALYLCASSLAPDRASGAGYTFGSGTRLTVV.